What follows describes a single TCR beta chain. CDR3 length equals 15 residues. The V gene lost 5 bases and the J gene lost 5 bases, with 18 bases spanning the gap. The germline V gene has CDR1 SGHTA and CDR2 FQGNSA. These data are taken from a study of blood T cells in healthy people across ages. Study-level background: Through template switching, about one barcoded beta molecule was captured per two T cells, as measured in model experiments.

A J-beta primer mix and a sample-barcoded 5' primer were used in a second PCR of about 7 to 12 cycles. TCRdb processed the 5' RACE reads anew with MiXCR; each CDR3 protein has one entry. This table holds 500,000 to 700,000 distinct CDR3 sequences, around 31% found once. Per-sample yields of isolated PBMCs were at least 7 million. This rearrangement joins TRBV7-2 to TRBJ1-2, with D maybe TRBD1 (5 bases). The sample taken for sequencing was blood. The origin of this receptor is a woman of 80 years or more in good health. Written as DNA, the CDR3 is TGTGCCAGCAGCCCCGATGTTAACCGGGGGTATGGCTACACCTTC. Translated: CASSPDVNRGYGYTF.